This entry lists 27 T cell receptor beta chains sequenced from one sample in a study of shared clonotypes between healthy human individuals. This table comes from immunoSEQ multiplex PCR, and its TCRdb copy is limited to in-frame clones, with some not included. This table has some 2.3 million clones, 85% to 95% appearing once. The source material was naive CD4+ T cells from PBMCs. Subset in this sample: CD45RA+ positively selected. Source of these receptors: a man younger than 35 in good health. Some clones in this sample may be carry-over from other donors' samples.

Turning to this clone: This CDR3 is also generated by other DNA sequences in the sample. The CDR3 is CASSLAGTGNEKLFF. DNA of the CDR3: TGCGCCAGCAGCTTGGCCGGGACAGGGAATGAAAAACTGTTTTTT. The rearrangement links TRBV5-1 to TRBJ1-4; TRBD1 matches at 9 bases. The CDR3 runs to 15 residues. The V gene's germline CDR1 is SGHRS and CDR2 YFSETQ. With 0 bases clipped from V and 5 bases from J, the junction kept 2 bases outside the gene matches.

CDR3 residues: CASSEPRGPGETQYF. In DNA, the CDR3 is TGTGCCAGCAGTGAACCCAGGGGGCCGGGAGAGACCCAGTACTTC. The V gene is TRBV25-1, the J gene TRBJ2-5; 8 bases are shared with TRBD1. Germline trimming cut 2 bases from V and 4 bases from J; bases unmatched to any gene: 6. Germline CDR1 and CDR2: MGHDK and SYGVNS. The CDR3 runs to 15 residues.

The rearrangement joins TRBV7-8 to TRBJ1-2, with D unclear. Germline-derived CDR1 and CDR2 are SGHVS and FQNEAQ. This CDR3 is built from 15 residues. The V gene lost 4 bases and the J gene lost 2 bases, with 14 bases spanning the gap. In DNA form, the CDR3 reads TGTGCCAGCAGCTCGCCCGACCCAGTGAACTATGGCTACACCTTC. Translation: CASSSPDPVNYGYTF.

This chain uses TRBV11-1 with TRBJ1-1; no definite D call. CDR1 is SGHAT, CDR2 FQDESV, per germline (reference sequence). The CDR3 has 12 residues. V lost 5 bases, J lost 7 bases, and 11 bases lay in between. The CDR3 spells CASSAGMGEAFF. As DNA, the CDR3 is TGTGCCAGCAGCGCTGGGATGGGTGAAGCTTTCTTT.

This rearrangement joins TRBV7-8 to TRBJ2-3; TRBD1 might be the D (6 bases). The germline gives CDR1 SGHVS, CDR2 FQNEAQ. V lost 5 bases and J lost 6, with 18 bases in between. This CDR3 region has 15 residues. CDR3 sequence (DNA): TGTGCCAGCAGCCCCTGGGTAGGGGGTCCGGATACGCAGTATTTT. This sequence encodes CASSPWVGGPDTQYF.

The V gene is TRBV18, the J gene TRBJ2-1, with TRBD2 identical over 12 bases. The CDR3 loop spans 16 amino acids. V dropped 1 base and J dropped 6; count of bases not matched to a gene: 4. The germline V gene encodes CDR1 KGHSH and CDR2 LQKENI. CDR3 DNA: TGTGCCAGCTCACCACGGCGACTAGCGGGAGTCAATGAGCAGTTCTTC. Translation: CASSPRRLAGVNEQFF.

The chain joins TRBV13 to TRBJ2-3; 8 positions match TRBD2. CDR1 and CDR2 (germline): PRHDT, FYEKMQ (reference sequence). The ends lost 6 bases at V and 2 bases at J; junction bases unmatched: 10. This CDR3 spans 16 amino acids. DNA for the CDR3: TGTGCCAGCAGTCCCAGCGGGAGCTTTATCACAGATACGCAGTATTTT. This gives the protein CASSPSGSFITDTQYF.

This chain links TRBV7-2 with TRBJ2-3; D gene unclear. Germline V lookup: CDR1 SGHTA, CDR2 FQGNSA. This CDR3 has 14 amino acids. The V gene lost 3 bases and the J gene lost 7 bases, with 14 bases spanning the gap. The CDR3 spells CASSFGCQINTQYF. The CDR3 bases are TGTGCCAGCAGCTTCGGCTGCCAAATCAATACGCAGTATTTT.

The rearrangement uses TRBV4-1 and TRBJ2-3, with a possible D match to TRBD2 (5 bases). With 0 bases removed from V and 2 bases from J, the gap between germline ends came to 12 bases. Germline-derived CDR1 and CDR2 are MGHRA and YSYEKL. The CDR3 covers 16 residues. DNA of the CDR3: TGCGCCAGCAGCCAAGAACCGGAGGTCCCCACAGATACGCAGTATTTT. Translating it yields CASSQEPEVPTDTQYF.

The gene calls are TRBV5-1 and TRBJ2-3, with TRBD2 matching over 13 bases. The V gene end was trimmed by 2 bases and the J gene end by 3 bases; junction bases not matched to a gene: 6. The CDR3 extends over 17 amino acids. The germline CDR1 and CDR2 sequences are SGHRS and YFSETQ. CDR3 sequence reads: CASSFALAGGATDTQYF. In nucleotides, the CDR3 is TGCGCCAGCAGCTTTGCACTAGCGGGAGGGGCAACAGATACGCAGTATTTT.

The chain combines TRBV5-1 with TRBJ2-1; tentatively, D is TRBD1 (5 bases). In germline, CDR1 is SGHRS, CDR2 YFSETQ. This CDR3 region has 16 residues. The V end was cut by 5 bases, the J end by 4 bases, with 19 bases between. The CDR3 here is CASRFGLPTEYNEQFF. The CDR3, as DNA: TGCGCCAGCAGATTTGGTCTGCCGACAGAATACAATGAGCAGTTCTTC. The complete variable domain, with remaining parts taken from reference TRBV5-1 and TRBJ2-1, reads KAGVTQTPRYLIKTRGQQVTLSCSPISGHRSVSWYQQTPGQGLQFLFEYFSETQRNKGNFPGRFSGRQFSNSRSEMNVSTLELGDSALYLCASRFGLPTEYNEQFFGPGTRLTVL.

As concerns this clone: The sample carries other DNA sequences with the same CDR3. The V gene is TRBV28, the J gene TRBJ1-2; D is uncertain. Between the trimmed V and J ends, which lost 3 bases and 5 bases, there was a span of 4 bases. Germline CDR1 and CDR2: MDHEN and SYDVKM. CDR3 length equals 11 residues. Here the CDR3 reads CASSFGYGYTF. DNA for the CDR3: TGTGCCAGCAGTTTTGGGTATGGCTACACCTTC.

This clone was observed once. The chain is built from TRBV13 and TRBJ1-3, with D possibly matching TRBD1 (6 bases). The CDR3 totals 15 residues. CDR1 and CDR2 from the germline V gene are PRHDT and FYEKMQ (reference sequence). V shed 1 base and J shed 2 bases, with 9 bases lying between them. CDR3 nucleotides: TGTGCCAGCAGCTTAGCAGGGGCGCCTGGAAACACCATATATTTT. Amino acid sequence: CASSLAGAPGNTIYF. Full variable domain (outside the CDR3, taken from reference TRBV13 and TRBJ1-3): AAGVIQSPRHLIKEKRETATLKCYPIPRHDTVYWYQQGPGQDPQFLISFYEKMQSDKGSIPDRFSAQQFSDYHSELNMSSLELGDSALYFCASSLAGAPGNTIYFGEGSWLTVV.

V and J are TRBV7-8 and TRBJ1-4; tentatively, D is TRBD1 (5 bases). Germline V gives CDR1 SGHVS, CDR2 FQNEAQ. The CDR3 covers 14 residues. V was trimmed by 4 bases and J by 4 bases, leaving 10 bases between them. CDR3: CASSWGGNNEKLFF. The CDR3, as DNA: TGTGCCAGCAGCTGGGGGGGGAATAATGAAAAACTGTTTTTT. Looking up the rest from reference TRBV7-8 and TRBJ1-4 gives the full variable domain: GAGVSQSPRYKVAKRGQDVALRCDPISGHVSLFWYQQALGQGPEFLTYFQNEAQLDKSGLPSDRFFAERPEGSVSTLKIQRTQQEDSAVYLCASSWGGNNEKLFFGSGTQLSVL.

In the case of this clone: This same CDR3 is encoded by further DNA sequences in the sample. The chain couples TRBV18 to TRBJ2-7, with TRBD1 identical over 9 bases. The CDR3 consists of 15 residues. The V gene end was trimmed by 4 bases and the J gene end by 2 bases; junction bases not matched to a gene: 6. CDR1 and CDR2 from the germline V gene are KGHSH and LQKENI. CDR3 nucleotides: TGTGCCAGCTCACTCCCCGGGACAGGGCCCTACGAGCAGTACTTC. Its protein is CASSLPGTGPYEQYF.

V is TRBV9 and J is TRBJ2-1; 9 bases match TRBD2. Germline V lookup: CDR1 SGDLS, CDR2 YYNGEE. V shed 1 base, J shed 7 bases, and the junction held 6 bases outside the gene matches. This CDR3 has 15 residues. The CDR3 here is CASSVRPSGINEQFF. The CDR3 bases are TGTGCCAGCAGCGTACGTCCTAGCGGGATAAATGAGCAGTTCTTC. Complete variable domain (other parts from reference TRBV9 and TRBJ2-1): DSGVTQTPKHLITATGQRVTLRCSPRSGDLSVYWYQQSLDQGLQFLIQYYNGEERAKGNILERFSAQQFPDLHSELNLSSLELGDSALYFCASSVRPSGINEQFFGPGTRLTVL.

The genes are TRBV5-1 and TRBJ1-3, with a possible D match to TRBD1 (6 bases). The germline gives CDR1 SGHRS, CDR2 YFSETQ. This CDR3 spans 15 amino acids. V was shortened by 4 bases and J by 7 bases, with 18 bases between the two germline ends. As DNA, the CDR3 is TGCGCCAGCAGCAACACCCCGGGACAAGGGAACACCATATATTTT. This codes for CASSNTPGQGNTIYF. The variable domain in full, with the rest retrieved from reference TRBV5-1 and TRBJ1-3, is KAGVTQTPRYLIKTRGQQVTLSCSPISGHRSVSWYQQTPGQGLQFLFEYFSETQRNKGNFPGRFSGRQFSNSRSEMNVSTLELGDSALYLCASSNTPGQGNTIYFGEGSWLTVV.

The chain uses TRBV7-9 and TRBJ2-3; 9 nucleotides match TRBD2. The CDR3 spans 16 residues. Trimming removed 2 bases from V and 7 bases from J; junction bases left unmatched: 10. Per the germline V gene, CDR1 is SEHNR and CDR2 is FQNEAQ (reference sequence). CDR3 region: CASSLIRTSAWYTQYF. The CDR3 DNA is TGTGCCAGCAGCTTAATTCGGACTAGCGCCTGGTATACGCAGTATTTT.

This sequence joins TRBV11-1 and TRBJ2-5, with 9 positions matching TRBD2. The CDR3 is 16 residues long. With V trimmed by 5 bases and J by 5 bases, 12 bases remained unmatched. The germline V gene has CDR1 SGHAT and CDR2 FQDESV (reference sequence). For the CDR3, the DNA is TGTGCCAGCAGCCTACAGATAGCGGGAGCTGGTGAGACCCAGTACTTC. Translation gives CASSLQIAGAGETQYF.

The chain combines TRBV11-2 with TRBJ2-2, with TRBD1 matching 10 bases. This CDR3 comprises 15 residues. Germline CDR1 SGHAT, CDR2 FQNNGV. The ends lost 3 bases at V and 4 bases at J; junction bases unmatched: 2. The CDR3: CASSFRTGGTGELFF. CDR3 in DNA: TGTGCCAGCAGCTTCCGGACAGGGGGCACCGGGGAGCTGTTTTTT. Full variable domain (remainder filled in from reference TRBV11-2 and TRBJ2-2): EAGVAQSPRYKIIEKRQSVAFWCNPISGHATLYWYQQILGQGPKLLIQFQNNGVVDDSQLPKDRFSAERLKGVDSTLKIQPAKLEDSAVYLCASSFRTGGTGELFFGEGSRLTVL.

Remarks on this clone: Distinct nucleotide sequences in the sample also encode this CDR3. The chain carries TRBV30 and TRBJ1-5; D might be TRBD1 (6 bases). This CDR3 contains 13 residues. The V end was cut by 5 bases, the J end by 5 bases, with 13 bases between. Germline CDR1 GTSNPN, CDR2 SVGIG (reference sequence). DNA for the CDR3: TGTGCCTGGTCGTCGGGGGGGCATCAGCCCCAGCATTTT. It encodes CAWSSGGHQPQHF.

The rearrangement uses TRBV28 and TRBJ2-4, with 9 bases that match TRBD1. Germline V lookup: CDR1 MDHEN, CDR2 SYDVKM. This CDR3 is built from 15 residues. V shed 1 base, J shed 6 bases, and the junction held 4 bases outside the gene matches. CDR3 protein: CASSLSGQGGNIQYF. The CDR3 bases are TGTGCCAGCAGTTTATCGGGACAGGGTGGAAACATTCAGTACTTC.

The chain links TRBV30 to TRBJ1-4; unclear D gene. The CDR3 loop spans 17 amino acids. The germline V gene has CDR1 GTSNPN and CDR2 SVGIG (reference sequence). The V gene lost 0 bases and the J gene lost 4 bases, with 18 bases spanning the gap. The CDR3 loop is CAWSVRRTTSLNEKLFF. DNA of the CDR3: TGTGCCTGGAGTGTAAGGCGGACCACCTCACTTAATGAAAAACTGTTTTTT. Full variable domain (missing parts from reference TRBV30 and TRBJ1-4): SQTIHQWPATLVQPVGSPLSLECTVEGTSNPNLYWYRQAAGRGLQLLFYSVGIGQISSEVPQNLSASRPQDRQFILSSKKLLLSDSGFYLCAWSVRRTTSLNEKLFFGSGTQLSVL.

As regards this clone: Other DNA sequences in the sample encode the same CDR3. This chain joins TRBV28 and TRBJ2-1; 10 positions agree with TRBD2. V lost 2 bases to trimming and J lost 0 bases; unmatched junction nucleotides: 1. From germline, CDR1 is MDHEN and CDR2 SYDVKM. The length of the CDR3 is 16 residues. The CDR3 loop reads CASSLLAGASYNEQFF. CDR3 DNA sequence: TGTGCCAGCAGTTTACTAGCGGGAGCCTCCTACAATGAGCAGTTCTTC.

Comments on this clone: The sample carries other DNA sequences with the same CDR3. The V gene is TRBV9, the J gene TRBJ1-1, with no clear D. Germline CDR1 is SGDLS and CDR2 is YYNGEE. There are 14 residues in the CDR3. V lost 1 base and J lost 0, with 7 bases in between. The CDR3, as DNA: TGTGCCAGCAGCGTAAGTGGGTTGAACACTGAAGCTTTCTTT. Translated, it gives CASSVSGLNTEAFF.

This clone was found once. The DNA of the CDR3 is TGCAGCGCCCAAGGTGGGGTAGGAAACACCATATATTTT. This encodes CSAQGGVGNTIYF. This rearrangement joins TRBV29-1 to TRBJ1-3; unclear D gene. The CDR3 extends over 13 amino acids. Trimming stripped 7 bases from V and 4 bases from J, with 14 bases between. Germline loops: CDR1 SQVTM, CDR2 ANQGSEA.

The CDR3 region has the DNA TGTGCCAGCAGCTTGGCAGGATTTGTTTCTAATGAAAAACTGTTTTTT. Translated: CASSLAGFVSNEKLFF. The chain has TRBV5-6 and TRBJ1-4, with no clear D. CDR1 is SGHDT, CDR2 YYEEEE, per germline. The CDR3 is 16 amino acids. Trimming removed 0 bases at V and 3 bases at J, with 12 bases between.